A selection of T cell receptor beta chains follows, all from one sample in a study of cytomegalovirus exposure and HLA in healthy donors. Assay used: immunoSEQ multiplex PCR; TCRdb lists only in-frame clones, some missing. The sample carries 110,000 to 150,000 clones, about 80% recorded once. The specimen sequenced was PBMCs. These TCRs come from a woman aged 18-30 years in good health and CMV-seropositive. Both conserved end residues are part of each CDR3. Fields, in order: J gene, V gene, CDR3 protein.

>TRBJ2-7|TRBV7-9
CASSLEGTYEQYF
>TRBJ2-7|TRBV4-3
CASSQDWGQGIFRHEQYF
>.|TRBV29-1
CSVSTLAGGNYEQYF
>TRBJ2-7|TRBV4-3
CASSQDVSQGSYEQYF
>TRBJ1-2|TRBV6-5
CASSWQGNYGYTF
>TRBJ1-2|TRBV7-9
CASSSKSSRGDGYTF
>TRBJ2-3|TRBV5-4
CASSLGLAGGTDTQYF
>TRBJ2-2|TRBV27
CASSTRLAVITNTGELFF
>TRBJ2-3|TRBV15
CATSGGLSASTDTQYF
>TRBJ2-7|TRBV5-1
CASRTGQGVYEQYF
>TRBJ1-2|TRBV27
CASSLVAGVNYGYTF
>TRBJ2-1|TRBV7-2
CASSLVLSGGYNEQFF
>TRBJ2-5|TRBV5-1
CASSLLAGGQETQYF
>TRBJ1-4|TRBV2
CASSHRDRVNEKLFF
>TRBJ2-7|TRBV11-2
CASSLRQVSLAEQYF
>TRBJ1-1|TRBV9
CASSAGQNEAFF
>TRBJ2-7|TRBV5-1
CASSLVGGVGEQYF
>TRBJ1-2|TRBV7-9
CASSLFPSGEINYGYTF
>TRBJ2-1|TRBV4-2
CASSQDYSGAGGRNEQFF
>TRBJ1-6|TRBV19
CASSGQGGNSPLHF
>TRBJ1-1|TRBV12-5
CASGNRVPEAFF
>TRBJ2-5|TRBV10-2
CASSEGQGSQETQYF
>TRBJ2-5|TRBV15
CATSREGQFQETQYF
>TRBJ2-1|TRBV19
CASWPATGYYEQFF
>TRBJ2-7|TRBV19
CASSMGHAGSGEQYF
>TRBJ1-1|TRBV5-4
CASSLTANTEAFF
>TRBJ2-5|TRBV5-4
CASSLWTSGDTQYF
>TRBJ2-3|TRBV10-1
CASSEGQGRGTDTQYF
>TRBJ2-7|TRBV28
CASRRSGGAYEQYF
>TRBJ1-1|TRBV5-4
CASSLRTGPDPAEAFF
>TRBJ1-2|TRBV2
CASSERGPVGYTF
>TRBJ1-4|TRBV27
CASSPQQGRGEKLFF
>TRBJ2-7|TRBV4-1
CASRLGPFGDEQYF
>TRBJ1-5|TRBV5-5
CASSLASQNQPQHF
>.|TRBV5-1
CASSLGRTGNEQYF
>TRBJ1-4|TRBV18
CASSRARQNEKLFF
>TRBJ1-2|TRBV2
CASRDSVNYGYTF
>TRBJ2-4|TRBV4-1
CASSQDFTTGPQNIQYF
>TRBJ2-7|TRBV7-6
CASSFGVGSRTGASYEQYF
>TRBJ1-2|TRBV29-1
CSARDSYYGYTF
>TRBJ1-2|TRBV5-1
CASSLTGQGDYGYTF
>TRBJ1-1|TRBV18
CASSPTTGDTEAFF
>TRBJ2-5|TRBV7-6
CASSLLVGPFSQSQETQYF
>TRBJ1-5|TRBV7-9
CASSSGQGTQPQHF
>TRBJ1-1|TRBV7-8
CASSLEELSTEAFF
>TRBJ1-5|TRBV28
CASSRDQNRGQPQHF
>TRBJ2-1|TRBV28
CASSKWTSGGADTFNEQFF
>TRBJ1-1|TRBV2
CASSYQRNTEAFF
>TRBJ1-2|TRBV6-5
CASSHRDRVYGYTF
>TRBJ1-1|TRBV7-8
CASSPGGGNEAFF
>TRBJ1-6|TRBV19
CASSHPGQGTPLHF
>TRBJ2-1|TRBV29-1
CSVTAQGEYNEQFF
>TRBJ1-4|TRBV9
CASSPSGRFNEKLFF
>TRBJ2-1|TRBV19
CASSIPGQGRQEQFF
>TRBJ1-2|TRBV5-1
CASKSTGDGYGYTF
>TRBJ1-4|TRBV28
CASSPVTGGIGMKKLFF